This TCR beta chain appears in the sequencing data of a study of T-cell memory formation after mild COVID-19. On the study more broadly: Clusters were largely donor specific. General study findings and limits: Those CD4+ clones that contracted were mainly in CM and EM (CD8+ ones in EMRA).

TCRdb passed the 5' RACE reads through MiXCR, listing each CDR3 protein once. The profile covers about 390,000 distinct CDR3 sequences, with 20% to 25% appearing a single time and around 12% taken by the ten largest. This clonotype showed up many times. Its antigen remains unknown. V trimming: 0 bases; J trimming: 2 bases; junction bases outside the gene matches: 19. CDR3 length equals 21 residues. Germline V CDR1 and CDR2: SGHAT, FQNNGV. This chain links TRBV11-2 with TRBJ2-1, with 7 bases lining up with TRBD2. Sequencing input: PBMCs or a T cell subset sorted from them (not recorded which). The receptor was isolated from an adult woman who had mild COVID-19 (a few samples of this study predate the infection). Cell type and time point are not known. The CDR3 loop is CASSLDLEAGRGTAAYNEQFF. The CDR3 DNA follows: TGTGCCAGCAGCTTAGATCTAGAAGCGGGAAGGGGTACGGCGGCCTACAATGAGCAGTTCTTC.